These 25 T cell receptor beta chains came from one sample sequenced in a study of T cell responses to AZD1222 COVID-19 vaccine. The data were produced by immunoSEQ multiplex PCR, yet TCRdb's version contains in-frame clones alone and is incomplete. In the table there are about 140,000 clones, more than 80% of which are singletons. Sequenced material: peripheral blood, taken on day 0 of MenACWY control vaccination. These receptors were taken from an adult in good health.

The V call is TRBV5-6, the J call TRBJ1-2; a possible D gene is TRBD1 (5 bases). Trimming pared 4 bases from V and 2 bases from J, leaving 18 bases between. CDR3 length: 16 amino acids. The germline V gene encodes CDR1 SGHDT and CDR2 YYEEEE. CDR3 amino acids: CASSPTGGGRNYGYTF. CDR3 DNA sequence: TGTGCCAGCAGCCCCACCGGGGGGGGGAGGAACTATGGCTACACCTTC.

The J gene is TRBJ2-3, the V gene TRBV24-1; 8 bases match TRBD1. With V trimmed by 10 bases and J by 2 bases, 4 bases remained unmatched. The germline CDR1 and CDR2 sequences are KGHDR and SFDVKD. The CDR3 is made up of 13 amino acids. The CDR3 bases are TGTGCCACGGGGGGACAGGACACAGATACGCAGTATTTT. Residues: CATGGQDTDTQYF.

V is TRBV19 and J is TRBJ2-2, with 9 bases matching TRBD1. Germline CDR1 reads LNHDA; CDR2 reads SQIVND (reference sequence). With V trimmed by 9 bases and J by 4 bases, 9 bases remained unmatched. CDR3 size: 15 residues. The CDR3 spells CASSHMDRGTGELFF. CDR3 nucleotides: TGTGCCAGCTCTCATATGGACAGGGGCACCGGGGAGCTGTTTTTT.

The chain recombines TRBV5-1 with TRBJ1-1; D is possibly TRBD1 (5 bases). This CDR3 is built from 16 residues. Germline V CDR1 and CDR2: SGHRS, YFSETQ. Trimming stripped 6 bases from V and 1 base from J, with 19 bases between. The CDR3 region is CASTILGATANTEAFF. Here the CDR3 DNA reads TGCGCCAGCACTATCCTCGGGGCAACAGCGAACACTGAAGCTTTCTTT.

In its sample, this clone was seen once. This sequence joins TRBV24-1 and TRBJ2-1; weak D call: TRBD1 (5 bases). Germline assignment: CDR1 KGHDR and CDR2 SFDVKD. Between the trimmed V and J ends, which lost 10 bases and 8 bases, there was a span of 17 bases. The CDR3 is 13 amino acids. CDR3 in DNA: TGTGCCACTTCCGCAGGGATGACGGATGAGCAGTTCTTC. It yields the protein CATSAGMTDEQFF.

This chain uses TRBV9 with TRBJ1-1, with 8 bases aligning to TRBD1. Germline values: CDR1 SGDLS, CDR2 YYNGEE. The CDR3 has 15 amino acids. The V gene end was trimmed by 4 bases and the J gene end by 4 bases; junction bases not matched to a gene: 9. The CDR3 sequence: CASSLQDRVFTEAFF. The CDR3 bases are TGTGCCAGCAGCCTACAGGACAGGGTTTTCACTGAAGCTTTCTTT.

The chain carries TRBV13 and TRBJ1-6; D call uncertain. V was shortened by 5 bases and J by 0 bases, with 17 bases between the two germline ends. The V gene's germline CDR1 is PRHDT and CDR2 FYEKMQ (reference sequence). The CDR3 totals 18 residues. The CDR3 region has the DNA TGTGCCAGCAGCACATGGACGGGCACTAGCTCCTATAATTCACCCCTCCACTTT. Translating gives CASSTWTGTSSYNSPLHF. The full variable domain, rest sourced from reference TRBV13 and TRBJ1-6, is AAGVIQSPRHLIKEKRETATLKCYPIPRHDTVYWYQQGPGQDPQFLISFYEKMQSDKGSIPDRFSAQQFSDYHSELNMSSLELGDSALYFCASSTWTGTSSYNSPLHFGNGTRLTVT.

This chain joins TRBV25-1 and TRBJ2-7; TRBD2 aligns across 11 bases. This CDR3 has 14 amino acids. V trimming: 7 bases; J trimming: 3 bases; junction bases outside the gene matches: 5. CDR1 is MGHDK, CDR2 SYGVNS, per germline. CDR3 coding DNA: TGTGCCAGCACTCCCGGGACTAGCGGCTACGAGCAGTACTTC. This translates into CASTPGTSGYEQYF.

V usage is TRBV5-4 and J usage is TRBJ2-1, with D possibly matching TRBD1 (6 bases). The V and J ends lost 4 bases and 0 bases respectively, with 17 bases between them. The CDR3 runs to 17 residues. CDR1 and CDR2 from the germline V gene are SGHNT and YYREEE (reference sequence). CDR3 in DNA: TGTGCCAGCAGCAATCGACAGGCCTATAGCTCCTACAATGAGCAGTTCTTC. Its protein is CASSNRQAYSSYNEQFF.

The chain has TRBV2 and TRBJ2-3; no firm D call. CDR1 and CDR2 (germline): SNHLY, FYNNEI. Trimming pared 3 bases from V and 4 bases from J, leaving 2 bases between. The CDR3 runs to 11 residues. CDR3 DNA sequence: TGTGCCAGCAGTGAGGCAGATACGCAGTATTTT. As protein: CASSEADTQYF.

The V and J genes are TRBV2 and TRBJ2-7; D is ambiguous. The CDR3 extends over 11 amino acids. Trimming left V 7 bases short and J 3 bases short, with 7 bases between. Germline CDR1 reads SNHLY; CDR2 reads FYNNEI. The chain's CDR3 is CASKMGYEQYF. CDR3 bases: TGTGCCAGCAAAATGGGCTACGAGCAGTACTTC.

V usage is TRBV7-2 and J usage is TRBJ1-3; no firm D call. This CDR3 is 15 amino acids long. With 6 bases removed from V and 0 bases from J, the gap between germline ends came to 12 bases. Germline V gene sequence: CDR1 SGHTA, CDR2 FQGNSA. CDR3 coding DNA: TGTGCCAGCAGTTTGGGGTTCTCCTCTGGAAACACCATATATTTT. Translated: CASSLGFSSGNTIYF.

V is TRBV7-2 and J is TRBJ1-5, with TRBD1 as a possible D gene (6 bases). With 3 bases removed from V and 7 bases from J, the gap between germline ends came to 13 bases. The CDR3 has 14 amino acids. From germline, CDR1 is SGHTA and CDR2 FQGNSA. The CDR3 region is CASSFPGAWQPQHF. CDR3 nucleotide sequence: TGTGCCAGCAGCTTCCCAGGGGCCTGGCAGCCCCAGCATTTT.

V gene TRBV2 combines with J gene TRBJ2-6, with D unclear. This CDR3 region has 14 residues. CDR1 SNHLY and CDR2 FYNNEI come from the germline V gene. Trimming pared 5 bases from V and 1 base from J, leaving 6 bases between. The CDR3 reads CASSPLSGANVLTF. The CDR3 region has the DNA TGTGCCAGCAGTCCCCTTTCTGGGGCCAACGTCCTGACTTTC.

For this clone: At the DNA level, this CDR3 is encoded by other sequences in the same sample as well. This chain links TRBV14 with TRBJ1-1; D ambiguous. CDR1 is SGHDN and CDR2 is FVKESK in the germline V gene. The CDR3 length is 13 residues. V lost 0 bases, J lost 0 bases, and 2 bases lay in between. CDR3 residues: CASSQDLNTEAFF. The DNA of the CDR3 is TGTGCCAGCAGCCAAGATCTGAACACTGAAGCTTTCTTT.

The sample holds one count of this clone. A read error may produce the germline difference seen at one junction end. V and J are TRBV5-1 and TRBJ1-1; tentative D call: TRBD1 (5 bases). This CDR3 contains 14 residues. CDR1 is SGHRS and CDR2 is YFSETQ in the germline V gene. CDR3 DNA: TGCGCCAGCAGGTTGGGGTCGTTGGAGGGGTTAGCTTTCTTT. Encoded protein: CASRLGSLEGLAFF.

The chain carries TRBV28 and TRBJ1-1; 7 bases match TRBD1. The CDR3 has 14 residues. The trim removed 6 bases at V and 1 base at J, leaving 5 bases unmatched. The germline V gene encodes CDR1 MDHEN and CDR2 SYDVKM. CDR3 loop: CASRETGKNTEAFF. The CDR3 DNA follows: TGTGCCAGCAGGGAGACAGGGAAGAACACTGAAGCTTTCTTT.

This clone was counted a single time. The V and J genes are TRBV6-5 and TRBJ1-2, with D possibly matching TRBD1 (5 bases). The CDR3 contains 15 residues. Germline V gives CDR1 MNHEY, CDR2 SVGAGI. Trimming took off 6 bases at V and 4 bases at J, with 18 bases between the two ends. The CDR3 DNA is TGTGCCAGCAGCCTAGCTCCGGGGCCGAGCTATGGCTACACCTTC. Residues: CASSLAPGPSYGYTF.

Only one count was recorded for this clone. The genes are TRBV12-3 or TRBV12-4 and TRBJ2-7; D is unresolved. This CDR3 has 13 amino acids. Deletions cut 5 bases from V and 2 bases from J, with 10 bases between. The CDR3 loop reads CASSTRRTYEQYF. The CDR3 region has the DNA TGTGCCAGCAGTACTCGGAGAACCTACGAGCAGTACTTC.

This chain joins TRBV6-5 and TRBJ2-5, with D maybe TRBD2 (6 bases). Per the germline V gene, CDR1 is MNHEY and CDR2 is SVGAGI. V dropped 2 bases and J dropped 0 bases, with 13 bases sitting between them. This CDR3 contains 16 residues. CDR3 DNA sequence: TGTGCCAGCAGTTACGGGCGGGACTCGTACCAAGAGACCCAGTACTTC. Its translation is CASSYGRDSYQETQYF.

V usage is TRBV30 and J usage is TRBJ1-2; D might be TRBD1 (5 bases). The CDR3 is made up of 12 amino acids. The V and J ends lost 2 bases and 8 bases respectively, with 12 bases between them. The germline V gene has CDR1 GTSNPN and CDR2 SVGIG (reference sequence). CDR3 region: CAWSQGVGGYTF. Here the CDR3 DNA reads TGTGCCTGGAGTCAGGGAGTTGGGGGCTACACCTTC. The full variable domain, rest sourced from reference TRBV30 and TRBJ1-2, is SQTIHQWPATLVQPVGSPLSLECTVEGTSNPNLYWYRQAAGRGLQLLFYSVGIGQISSEVPQNLSASRPQDRQFILSSKKLLLSDSGFYLCAWSQGVGGYTFGSGTRLTVV.

J is TRBJ1-1 and V is TRBV7-2, with TRBD1 matching 9 bases. Germline CDR1 and CDR2: SGHTA and FQGNSA. This CDR3 has 17 residues. V gave up 2 bases and J gave up 0 bases; unmatched junction bases: 7. The CDR3 nucleotides are TGTGCCAGCAGCTTAACACTAGGGACAGGGCTGAACACTGAAGCTTTCTTT. This codes for CASSLTLGTGLNTEAFF.

This chain uses TRBV15 with TRBJ1-1; no firm D call. The CDR3 is 12 amino acids. Germline V lookup: CDR1 LNHNV, CDR2 YYDKDF (reference sequence). V was cut by 5 bases and J by 6 bases, with 10 bases left in between. CDR3 in amino acids: CATSRGTAEAFF. As DNA, the CDR3 is TGTGCCACCAGCCGGGGAACGGCTGAAGCTTTCTTT.

The chain links TRBV7-3 to TRBJ2-1; the D is unclear. The germline CDR1 and CDR2 sequences are SGHTA and FQGTGA. This CDR3 is 13 amino acids long. Between the trimmed V and J ends, which lost 4 bases and 6 bases, there was a span of 10 bases. The CDR3 is CASSSVNSNEQFF. In DNA, the CDR3 is TGTGCCAGCAGCTCCGTAAATTCCAATGAGCAGTTCTTC. Filled out from reference TRBV7-3 and TRBJ2-1, the complete variable domain reads GAGVSQTPSNKVTEKGKYVELRCDPISGHTALYWYRQSLGQGPEFLIYFQGTGAADDSGLPNDRFFAVRPEGSVSTLKIQRTERGDSAVYLCASSSVNSNEQFFGPGTRLTVL.

The chain joins TRBV5-1 to TRBJ1-5; D is possibly TRBD1 (6 bases). The CDR3 has 15 amino acids. The V gene lost 0 bases and the J gene lost 5 bases, with 12 bases spanning the gap. Per germline, CDR1 SGHRS and CDR2 YFSETQ. For the CDR3, the DNA is TGCGCCAGCAGCTTGGGAGGTAGGGGGGATCAGCCCCAGCATTTT. Translated, it gives CASSLGGRGDQPQHF. The variable domain in full, completed from reference TRBV5-1 and TRBJ1-5, reads KAGVTQTPRYLIKTRGQQVTLSCSPISGHRSVSWYQQTPGQGLQFLFEYFSETQRNKGNFPGRFSGRQFSNSRSEMNVSTLELGDSALYLCASSLGGRGDQPQHFGDGTRLSIL.